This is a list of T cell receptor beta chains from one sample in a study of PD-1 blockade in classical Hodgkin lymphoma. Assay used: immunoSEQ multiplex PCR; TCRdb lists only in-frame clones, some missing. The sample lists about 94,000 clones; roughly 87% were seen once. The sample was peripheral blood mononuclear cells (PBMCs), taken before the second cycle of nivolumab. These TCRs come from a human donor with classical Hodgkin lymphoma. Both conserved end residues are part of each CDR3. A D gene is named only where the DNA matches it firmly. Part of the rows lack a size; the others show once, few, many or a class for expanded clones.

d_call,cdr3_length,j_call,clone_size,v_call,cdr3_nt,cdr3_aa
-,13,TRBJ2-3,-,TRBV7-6,TGTGCCAGCAGCTTAAGCAGGGAAGATACGCAGTATTTT,CASSLSREDTQYF
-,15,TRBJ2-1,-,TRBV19,TGTGCCAGTAATTGGGGGTTGTCCCCAATGGGTGAGCAGTTCTTC,CASNWGLSPMGEQFF
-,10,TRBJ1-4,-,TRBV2,TGTGCCAGCAGCGATGAAAAACTGTTTTTT,CASSDEKLFF
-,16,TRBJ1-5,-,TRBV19,TGTGCCAGTGGCAATTGGTCGGGGGGTAACAATCAGCCCCAGCATTTT,CASGNWSGGNNQPQHF
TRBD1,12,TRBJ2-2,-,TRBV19,TGTGCCAGTTCAGGGGGAATCGGGGAGCTGTTTTTT,CASSGGIGELFF
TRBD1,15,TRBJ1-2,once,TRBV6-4,TGTGCCAGCAGTCCGGGACAGGGGCTAGAGTATGGCTACACCTTC,CASSPGQGLEYGYTF
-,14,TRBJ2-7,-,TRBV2,TGTGCCAGCAGTGACCATGGGGGCACCTACGAGCAGTACTTC,CASSDHGGTYEQYF
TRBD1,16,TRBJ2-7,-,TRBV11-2,TGTGCCAGCAGCTTAGCCACGACAGGGTTTCCCTACGAGCAGTACTTC,CASSLATTGFPYEQYF
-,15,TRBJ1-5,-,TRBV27,TGTGCCAGCAGTACAACAGGGACGTTCACTCAGCCCCAGCATTTT,CASSTTGTFTQPQHF
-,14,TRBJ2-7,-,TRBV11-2,TGTGCCAGCAGCCCGTCGAGGGCCTCCTACGAGCAGTACTTC,CASSPSRASYEQYF
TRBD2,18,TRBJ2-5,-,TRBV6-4,TGTGCCAGCAGTGACTCCCCACTAGCGGGAGGAGTACGGGAGACCCAGTACTTC,CASSDSPLAGGVRETQYF
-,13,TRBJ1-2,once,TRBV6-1,TGTGCCAGCATTCGGACGGGCAACTATGGCTACACCTTC,CASIRTGNYGYTF
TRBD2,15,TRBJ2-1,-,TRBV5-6,TGTGCCAGCGGATTTAGCGGGGGGGCCAACAATGAGCAGTTCTTC,CASGFSGGANNEQFF
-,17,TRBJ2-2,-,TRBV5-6,TGTGCCAGCAGCTTGCTCCTACCGGGGGATGGTAAGGGGGAGCTGTTTTTT,CASSLLLPGDGKGELFF
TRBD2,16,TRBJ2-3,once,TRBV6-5,TGTGCCAGCAGTTACGAAGCGGGGGGATCCACAGATACGCAGTATTTT,CASSYEAGGSTDTQYF
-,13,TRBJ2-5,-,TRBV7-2,TGTGCCAGCAGCTCCGGGACTCAAGAGACCCAGTACTTC,CASSSGTQETQYF
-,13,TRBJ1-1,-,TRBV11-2,TGTGCCAGCAGCGCCGATCGAAGGGCGGAAGCTTTCTTT,CASSADRRAEAFF
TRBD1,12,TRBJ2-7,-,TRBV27,TGTGCCAGCAGTTCCAGGGGGTACGAGCAGTACTTC,CASSSRGYEQYF
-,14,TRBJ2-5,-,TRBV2,TGTGCCAGCACCTCGGCGTGGACGAGAGAGACCCAGTACTTC,CASTSAWTRETQYF
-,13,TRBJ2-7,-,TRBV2,TGTGCCAGCAGTGTAGAGACCCTCTCCGAGCAGTACTTC,CASSVETLSEQYF
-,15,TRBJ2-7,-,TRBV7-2,TGTGCCAGCAGCCGCAACTCTGGGGTTAACTACGAGCAGTACTTC,CASSRNSGVNYEQYF
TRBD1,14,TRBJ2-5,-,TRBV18,TGTGCCAGCTCTCTTGGACAGGGGAGAGAGACCCAGTACTTC,CASSLGQGRETQYF
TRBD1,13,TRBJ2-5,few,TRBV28,TGTGCCAGCAACGACAGGGGGGCGGAGACCCAGTACTTC,CASNDRGAETQYF
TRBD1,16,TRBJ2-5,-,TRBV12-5,TGTGCTAGTGGTTTGGACACCGCGACAGGGGAGGAGACCCAGTACTTC,CASGLDTATGEETQYF
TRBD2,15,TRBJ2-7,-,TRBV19,TGTGCCAGTAGTATAGGAGGCGGGGGGGAGTACGAGCAGTACTTC,CASSIGGGGEYEQYF
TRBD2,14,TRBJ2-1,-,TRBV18,TGTGCCAGCTCACCAAGGACTAGCGGCAATGAGCAGTTCTTC,CASSPRTSGNEQFF
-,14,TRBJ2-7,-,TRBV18,TGTGCCAGCTCACCCTCGGGAGTAGGCTACGAGCAGTACTTC,CASSPSGVGYEQYF
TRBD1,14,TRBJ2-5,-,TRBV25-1,TGTGCCAGCAGTGACAGGGGGCATCAAGAGACCCAGTACTTC,CASSDRGHQETQYF
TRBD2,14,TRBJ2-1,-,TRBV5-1,TGCGCCAGCAGCTGGACTAGCGGGACAGATGAGCAGTTCTTC,CASSWTSGTDEQFF
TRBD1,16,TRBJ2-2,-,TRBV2,TGTGCCAGCAGTGTTTGGACAGGGAAGAACACCGGGGAGCTGTTTTTT,CASSVWTGKNTGELFF
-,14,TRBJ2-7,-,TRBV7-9,TGTGCCAGCAGCTTAGACAGCCTCCCCTACGAGCAGTACTTC,CASSLDSLPYEQYF
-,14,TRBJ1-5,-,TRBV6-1,TGTGCCAGCAGAGGCAGGGAGTCCGGGTGGCCCCAGCATTTT,CASRGRESGWPQHF
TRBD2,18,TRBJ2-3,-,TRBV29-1,TGCAGCGTTAATACCGGGACTAGCGGGGTCGGTTATCTGGATACGCAGTATTTT,CSVNTGTSGVGYLDTQYF
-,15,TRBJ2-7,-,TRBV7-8,TGTGCCAGCAGCTTAGCACGGGGGAGTAGCTACGAGCAGTACTTC,CASSLARGSSYEQYF
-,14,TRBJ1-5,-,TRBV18,TGTGCCAGCTCACCGGGACGGGCTAATCAGCCCCAGCATTTT,CASSPGRANQPQHF
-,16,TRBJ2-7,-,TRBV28,TGTGCCAGCAGTGCTCACGGGACGCGGAGCTCCTACGAGCAGTACTTC,CASSAHGTRSSYEQYF
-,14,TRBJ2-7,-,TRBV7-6,TGTGCCAGCAGCTTAAAAGGGGGGTCCTACGAGCAGTACTTC,CASSLKGGSYEQYF
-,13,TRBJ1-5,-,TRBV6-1,TGTGCCAGCAGTGAACTGGAAGGTCAGCCCCAGCATTTT,CASSELEGQPQHF
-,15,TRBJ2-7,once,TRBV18,TGTGCCAGCTCACCGCAGGGGGGAGGAGTCTACGAGCAGTACTTC,CASSPQGGGVYEQYF
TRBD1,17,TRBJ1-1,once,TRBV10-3,TGTGCCATCAGTGAGTCACCCCCACAGGGGGCTCACACTGAAGCTTTCTTT,CAISESPPQGAHTEAFF
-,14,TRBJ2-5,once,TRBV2,TGTGCCAGCAGTGAGTGGGGCACACAAGAGACCCAGTACTTC,CASSEWGTQETQYF
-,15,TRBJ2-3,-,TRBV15,TGTGCCACCAGCAGAGTCGGTATCCCCACAGATACGCAGTATTTT,CATSRVGIPTDTQYF
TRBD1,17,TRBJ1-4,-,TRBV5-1,TGCGCCAGCAGCTTGGTAGGACAGGGTGGCGGTAATGAAAAACTGTTTTTT,CASSLVGQGGGNEKLFF
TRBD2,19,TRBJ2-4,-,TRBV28,TGTGCCAGCAGAGAGGGGCTACCTAGCGGGGATCTAGCCAAAAACATTCAGTACTTC,CASREGLPSGDLAKNIQYF
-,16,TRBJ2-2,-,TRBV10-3,TGTGCCATCAGCAATACAGCGGGTTTGGGGACCGGGGAGCTGTTTTTT,CAISNTAGLGTGELFF
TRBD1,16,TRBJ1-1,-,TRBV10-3,TGTGCCATCAGTGTTGACAGGGGCCTGCCGTACACTGAAGCTTTCTTT,CAISVDRGLPYTEAFF